These T cell receptor beta chains were read from a single sample in a study of blood T cell repertoires in COVID-19. Sequencing was performed with immunoSEQ multiplex PCR; in TCRdb, only in-frame clones are kept and a portion is missing. Of 150,000 to 200,000 clones in the sample, approximately 89% were seen once. Sequencing was done on a sample of peripheral blood. Receptors were obtained from a woman aged 60-75 years with acute or convalescent COVID-19. Each CDR3 is given with its conserved first and last residue. The D gene is left open where the match is weak. Clone size is stated in some rows and not others, as once, few, many or a class when expanded.

V gene	D gene	J gene	clone size	CDR3 protein	CDR3 DNA
TRBV6-2/TRBV6-3	NA	TRBJ2-7	NA	CASSPKRTPPYYEQYF	TGTGCCAGCAGCCCCAAGCGTACACCTCCATATTACGAGCAGTACTTC
TRBV14	TRBD1	TRBJ2-2	few	CASSQGQGFPGELFF	TGTGCCAGCAGCCAGGGACAGGGATTCCCCGGGGAGCTGTTTTTT
TRBV5-4	NA	TRBJ2-2	NA	CASSLSVAGELFF	TGTGCCAGCAGCCTCAGCGTCGCCGGGGAGCTGTTTTTT
TRBV3-1/TRBV3-2	TRBD2	TRBJ2-7	NA	CASSPPTSAYEQYF	TGTGCCAGCAGCCCCCCGACTAGCGCATACGAGCAGTACTTC
TRBV20-1	NA	TRBJ2-7	once	CSARRDEQYF	TGCAGTGCTAGGAGGGACGAGCAGTACTTC
TRBV28	NA	TRBJ1-1	NA	CASVSGGGGSTEAFF	TGTGCCAGCGTCTCTGGGGGGGGCGGGAGCACTGAAGCTTTCTTT
TRBV7-9	NA	TRBJ1-1	NA	CASSRSGGTEAFF	TGTGCCAGCAGCCGTTCGGGAGGCACTGAAGCTTTCTTT
TRBV19	TRBD2	TRBJ2-5	NA	CASSPGLAGFETQYF	TGTGCCAGTAGCCCGGGACTAGCGGGATTTGAGACCCAGTACTTC
TRBV12-5	NA	TRBJ1-2	NA	CASSYGYGYTF	TGTGCTAGTTCTTACGGGTATGGCTACACCTTC
TRBV7-2	NA	TRBJ2-1	NA	CASRRDTGYNEQFF	TGTGCCAGCCGCCGGGACACCGGCTACAATGAGCAGTTCTTC
TRBV24-1	NA	TRBJ1-2	NA	CATSDSGDYGYTF	TGTGCCACCAGTGATTCAGGGGACTATGGCTACACCTTC
TRBV11-2	NA	TRBJ2-7	NA	CASSQVWTPPGEQYF	TGTGCCAGCAGCCAAGTTTGGACACCACCGGGCGAGCAGTACTTC
TRBV3-1/TRBV3-2	NA	TRBJ1-3	NA	CASSQVLFSGNTIYF	TGTGCCAGCAGCCAAGTTCTCTTCTCTGGAAACACCATATATTTT
TRBV6-6	TRBD1	TRBJ2-3	NA	CASSYEKGAPGTQYF	TGTGCCAGCAGTTACGAAAAGGGGGCGCCAGGTACGCAGTATTTT
TRBV28	NA	TRBJ1-1	NA	CASSLYPGGSLYTEAFF	TGTGCCAGCAGTTTATATCCCGGGGGGTCGCTGTATACTGAAGCTTTCTTT
TRBV6-1	NA	TRBJ1-2	NA	CASSEWGNPGHGYTF	TGTGCCAGCAGTGAATGGGGCAACCCTGGGCATGGCTACACCTTC
TRBV7-3	NA	TRBJ2-1	NA	CASSSGLDNEQFF	TGTGCCAGCAGCTCGGGACTCGACAATGAGCAGTTCTTC
TRBV30	NA	TRBJ1-2	NA	CAWSHRDRPSSGYTF	TGTGCCTGGAGTCACAGGGACCGACCATCCAGTGGCTACACCTTC
TRBV6-1	NA	TRBJ1-5	NA	CASSEAPRDQPQHF	TGTGCCAGCAGTGAAGCGCCCAGGGATCAGCCCCAGCATTTT
TRBV9	TRBD2	TRBJ2-1	once	CASSPRLAGGEHEQFF	TGTGCCAGCAGCCCTCGACTAGCGGGAGGGGAACATGAGCAGTTCTTC
TRBV6-5	NA	TRBJ1-1	NA	CASSYLQGNTEAFF	TGTGCCAGCAGTTACCTACAGGGTAACACTGAAGCTTTCTTT
TRBV3-1/TRBV3-2	TRBD1	TRBJ1-6	NA	CASSQGGTGRSYNSPLHF	TGTGCCAGCAGCCAAGGGGGGACAGGGAGGTCCTATAATTCACCCCTCCACTTT
TRBV5-1	NA	TRBJ1-1	NA	CASSFLTGMNTEAFF	TGCGCCAGCAGCTTCCTAACAGGGATGAACACTGAAGCTTTCTTT
TRBV27	TRBD1	TRBJ2-7	NA	CASTRVWGQGNEQYF	TGTGCCAGCACCCGCGTTTGGGGACAGGGTAACGAGCAGTACTTC
TRBV7-2	TRBD1	TRBJ1-2	NA	CASSSTRTGLHGYTF	TGTGCCAGCAGCTCGACGCGGACAGGCCTGCATGGCTACACCTTC
TRBV7-6	NA	TRBJ1-1	NA	CASSSRVTRGSTEAFF	TGTGCCAGCAGCTCCCGGGTGACCAGGGGTAGTACTGAAGCTTTCTTT
TRBV28	NA	TRBJ1-1	NA	CASRTREGQAEAFF	TGTGCCAGCAGGACGAGGGAGGGGCAAGCTGAAGCTTTCTTT
TRBV9	TRBD2	TRBJ2-2	NA	CASSVATSGTNTGELFF	TGTGCCAGCAGCGTAGCGACTAGCGGGACGAACACCGGGGAGCTGTTTTTT
TRBV6-2/TRBV6-3	NA	TRBJ2-1	NA	CASSYDFARDEASYNEQFF	TGTGCCAGCAGTTACGACTTTGCCAGGGATGAAGCCTCCTACAATGAGCAGTTCTTC
TRBV6-5	TRBD2	TRBJ2-1	NA	CASNLAGGTYNEQFF	TGTGCCAGCAACCTAGCGGGAGGTACCTACAATGAGCAGTTCTTC
TRBV3-1/TRBV3-2	NA	TRBJ1-5	NA	CASSQDPPGGNQPQHF	TGTGCCAGCAGCCAAGATCCGCCGGGGGGCAATCAGCCCCAGCATTTT
TRBV6-5	NA	TRBJ1-1	NA	CASSWQGHTEAFF	TGTGCCAGCAGTTGGCAGGGGCACACTGAAGCTTTCTTT
TRBV7-6	NA	TRBJ1-1	NA	CASSPAENTEAFF	TGTGCCAGCAGCCCAGCGGAGAACACTGAAGCTTTCTTT
TRBV4-1	NA	TRBJ2-3	NA	CASSLRVGFGGDTQYF	TGCGCCAGCAGCCTTCGAGTGGGCTTCGGGGGAGATACGCAGTATTTT
TRBV19	TRBD1	TRBJ1-1	NA	CASPRDRGNSEAFF	TGTGCCAGTCCGCGGGACAGGGGGAACTCTGAAGCTTTCTTT
TRBV28	TRBD2	TRBJ2-4	NA	CASRPRGRENIQYF	TGTGCCAGCAGGCCCCGAGGGAGGGAAAACATTCAGTACTTC
TRBV6-5	NA	TRBJ2-3	few	CASSHSSTDTQYF	TGTGCCAGCAGCCACTCTAGCACAGATACGCAGTATTTT
TRBV4-1	TRBD2	TRBJ2-3	NA	CASSQLLAGANTDTQYF	TGCGCCAGCAGCCAGCTACTAGCGGGAGCTAACACAGATACGCAGTATTTT
TRBV28	TRBD1	TRBJ1-4	NA	CASSLDRVIEKLFF	TGTGCCAGCAGTTTAGACAGGGTGATCGAAAAACTGTTTTTT
TRBV3-1/TRBV3-2	NA	TRBJ1-2	few	CASSQGHNYGYTF	TGTGCCAGCAGCCAGGGACACAACTATGGCTACACCTTC
TRBV29-1	NA	TRBJ2-5	NA	CSVARQIQETQYF	TGCAGCGTTGCTAGGCAAATCCAAGAGACCCAGTACTTC
TRBV7-3	NA	TRBJ1-3	NA	CASSVGRSNTIYF	TGTGCCAGCAGCGTGGGCAGATCGAACACCATATATTTT